This T cell receptor beta chain was found in a study of T-cell memory formation after mild COVID-19. TCRdb re-derived calls from the 5' RACE reads in MiXCR, one entry per CDR3 protein. The sample has 110,000 or so distinct CDR3 sequences, over 15% seen once; the top ten hold 5% to 6.5%. The CDR3 has 11 residues. Looked up from germline, CDR1 is MNHEY and CDR2 is SVGEGT. V was trimmed by 10 bases and J by 14 bases, leaving 15 bases between them. This clonotype was recorded a few times. What was sequenced was PBMCs or a T cell subset sorted from them (not recorded which). The receptor's source is a man younger than 35 who had mild COVID-19 (a few samples of this study predate the infection). Cell type and time point are not known. This chain uses TRBV6-2 or TRBV6-3 with TRBJ1-6; D might be TRBD1 (6 bases). The CDR3 region is CATRDTGSLHF. The CDR3 DNA is TGTGCCACCCGGGACACCGGTTCCCTCCACTTT.